This T cell receptor (beta chain) was observed in a study of CXCR3-negative and CXCR3-positive naive CD8 T cells (dated by TCRdb to between 2018 and 2021). Broadly, across the study: In total, some 140 million TRB reads were obtained, corresponding to roughly 1.5 +/- 0.3 million reads per library. Naive subsets from about 5 donors and memory cells from 3 donors were included in the TRBV-TRBJ cluster analysis. Diversity and physicochemical repertoire analyses covered around 10 donors pooled from two independent experiments. Here is what the overall study found, with its caveats: Because surface CD5, which is linked to self-reactivity in mice, was comparable between the naive subsets, TCR interaction strength was also inferred from the physicochemical properties of TRB CDR3s. Compared with CXCR3-negative naive cells, CXCR3-positive naive cells had TRB CDR3s with higher hydrophobicity (lower Kidera factor 4), lower energy, and higher strength and volume indices. Naive CXCR3-negative and CXCR3-positive cells from the same donor showed similar TRBV-TRBJ usage, whereas memory cells showed distinct patterns. Because CXCR3 expression was partially decreased after cryopreservation, freshly isolated PBMCs were used for most assays. Repertoire diversity was comparably high in both naive subsets but much lower in memory CD8+ T cells.

For every CD8+ T cell subset, over 250,000 cells were flow-sorted straight into RLT lysis buffer, and each subset was sorted in triplicate. Naive CD8+ T cells were defined stringently as CD45RO-CCR7+CD27+CD95- to exclude memory contaminants. Standard density gradient centrifugation was used to isolate peripheral blood mononuclear cells from buffy coats. A FACSAria III was used to flow-sort naive CD8+ T cells into CXCR3-negative and CXCR3-positive populations. Total RNA was extracted from sorted cells with an RNeasy Mini Kit. Sequencing was performed on a NextSeq 550. The Human TCR Profiling Kit (MiLaboratory) was used to prepare UMI-labeled 5' RACE TRB cDNA libraries. cDNA synthesis used the entire amount of extracted RNA, and PCR amplification then used the entire amount of cDNA produced. The libraries were made side by side, with each library going through the same number of PCR cycles. In the paper's pipeline: With a minimum of two reads required per UMI, MIGEC and MiXCR pulled out about 53,000 +/- 10,000 unique UMI-labeled TRB cDNA molecules from each library. Each library averaged around 40,000 +/- 10,000 functional in-frame TRB CDR3 nucleotide clonotypes without stop codons. After downsampling to 5000 UMI-labeled TRB molecules per sample, diversity metrics such as normalized Shannon-Wiener and Chao1 were calculated in VDJtools. Clonotype-size-weighted physicochemical properties of the central five CDR3 residues (interaction energy, strength, volume and Kidera factor 4) were computed in VDJtools. After the reads were reprocessed by TCRdb, one entry was made per CDR3 protein sequence, with no DNA. The authors' filters were not applied to this entry. The table held for this sample gives more than 100,000 distinct CDR3 sequences. 0.41% of the sample is in the top ten clones.

Taken from cysteine to phenylalanine, the CDR3 has 15 residues. Only the protein sequence is given. A note on this clonotype: Its antigen is unknown.

The chain employs TRBV12-3 or TRBV12-4 and TRBJ2-7; TCRdb proposes TRBD1, but this gene call is untestable without DNA. The sample consisted of naive CXCR3+ CD8+ T cells from blood. In the paper's terms, the cell subset or site label means: CD45RO-CCR7+CD27+CD95- naive CD8+ T cells expressing CXCR3 (TNR3+). The TCR originated in a human donor in good health. Some clones in this sample may be carry-over from other donors' samples. The CDR3 has the sequence CASSLTTGVIYEQYF.